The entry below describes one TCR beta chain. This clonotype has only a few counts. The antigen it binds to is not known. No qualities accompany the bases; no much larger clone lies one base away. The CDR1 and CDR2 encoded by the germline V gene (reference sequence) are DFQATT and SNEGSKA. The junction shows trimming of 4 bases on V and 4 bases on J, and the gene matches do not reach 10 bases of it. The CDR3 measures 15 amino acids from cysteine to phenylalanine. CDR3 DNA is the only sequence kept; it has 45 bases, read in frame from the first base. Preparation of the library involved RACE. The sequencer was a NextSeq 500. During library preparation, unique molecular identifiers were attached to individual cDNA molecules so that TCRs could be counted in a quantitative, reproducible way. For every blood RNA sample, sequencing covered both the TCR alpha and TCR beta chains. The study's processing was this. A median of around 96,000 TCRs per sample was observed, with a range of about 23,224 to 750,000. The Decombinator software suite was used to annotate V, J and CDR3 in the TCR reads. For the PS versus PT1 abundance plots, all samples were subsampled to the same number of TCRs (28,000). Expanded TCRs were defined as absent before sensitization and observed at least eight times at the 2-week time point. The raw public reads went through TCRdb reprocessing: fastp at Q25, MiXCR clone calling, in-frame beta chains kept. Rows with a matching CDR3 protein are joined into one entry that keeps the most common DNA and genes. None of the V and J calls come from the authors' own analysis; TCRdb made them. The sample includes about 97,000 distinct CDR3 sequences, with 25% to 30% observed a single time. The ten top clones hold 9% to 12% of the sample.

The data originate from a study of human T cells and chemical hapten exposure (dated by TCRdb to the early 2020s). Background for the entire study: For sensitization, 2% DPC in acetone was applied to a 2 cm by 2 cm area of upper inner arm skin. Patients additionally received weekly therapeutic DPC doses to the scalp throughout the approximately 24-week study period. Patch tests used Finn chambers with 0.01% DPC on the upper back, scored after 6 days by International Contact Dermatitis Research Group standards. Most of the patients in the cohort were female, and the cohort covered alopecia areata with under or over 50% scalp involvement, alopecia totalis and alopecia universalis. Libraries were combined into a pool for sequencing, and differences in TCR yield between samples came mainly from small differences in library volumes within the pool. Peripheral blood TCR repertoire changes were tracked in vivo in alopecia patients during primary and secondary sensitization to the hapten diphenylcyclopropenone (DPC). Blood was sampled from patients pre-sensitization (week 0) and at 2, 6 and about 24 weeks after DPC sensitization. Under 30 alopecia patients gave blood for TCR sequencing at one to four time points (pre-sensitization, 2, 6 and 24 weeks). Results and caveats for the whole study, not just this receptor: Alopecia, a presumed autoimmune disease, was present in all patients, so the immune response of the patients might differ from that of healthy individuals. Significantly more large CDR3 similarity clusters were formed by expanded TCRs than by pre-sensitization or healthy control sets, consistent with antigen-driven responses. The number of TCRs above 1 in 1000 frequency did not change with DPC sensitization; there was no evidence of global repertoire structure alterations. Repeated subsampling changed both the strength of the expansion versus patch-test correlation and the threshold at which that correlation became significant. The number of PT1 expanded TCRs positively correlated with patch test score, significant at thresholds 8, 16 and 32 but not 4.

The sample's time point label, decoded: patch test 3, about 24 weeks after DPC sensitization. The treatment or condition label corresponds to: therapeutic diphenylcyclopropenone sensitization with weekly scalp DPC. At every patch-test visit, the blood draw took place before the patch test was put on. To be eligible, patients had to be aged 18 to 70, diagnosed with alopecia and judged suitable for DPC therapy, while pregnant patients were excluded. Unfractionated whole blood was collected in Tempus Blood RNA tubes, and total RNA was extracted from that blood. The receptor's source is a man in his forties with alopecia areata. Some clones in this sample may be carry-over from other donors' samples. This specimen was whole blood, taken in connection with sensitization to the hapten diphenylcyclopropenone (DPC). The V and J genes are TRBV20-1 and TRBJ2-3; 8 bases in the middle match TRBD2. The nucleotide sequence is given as TGCAGTGCTATCCTCCAAGCGGGAGCTGCAGATACGCAGTATTTT. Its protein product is CSAILQAGAADTQYF.